This T cell receptor (beta chain) came from a study of T cells in Graves' hyperthyroidism and ophthalmopathy. As for the study in general: Initial diagnosis, before any treatment, was when peripheral blood was collected. Findings and limits, study-wide: Onset of ophthalmopathy came a median about 6.5 months after the model predicted it. Separating ophthalmopathy from stable hyperthyroidism was achieved by a 13 V-J model.

J gave up 8 bases and V 1 base, and 11 bases lay outside the gene matches. The CDR3 spans 17 residues. Germline CDR1 is LNHNV and CDR2 is YYDKDF (reference sequence). Template material for amplifying TCR beta CDR3 regions consisted of RNA transcripts. RT-PCR in the first round (using the HTBI primer set) targeted the TCR CDR3. From the multiplex PCR reads, TCRdb called clonotypes with MiXCR, one entry per CDR3 protein. In the table there are about 270,000 distinct CDR3 sequences, roughly 22% of which are singletons. Details on this clonotype: Its antigen is unidentified.

From roughly 9.2 ml of fresh peripheral blood, PBMCs were isolated. V and J are TRBV15 and TRBJ2-1, with 10 bases aligning to TRBD2. The specimen was blood. This TCR was sampled from a man aged 30 to 39 with Graves' ophthalmopathy. This CDR3 is CATSRGVRTSGIHEQFF. The CDR3 DNA is TGTGCCACCAGCAGAGGGGTTCGAACTAGCGGGATCCATGAGCAGTTCTTC.